The T cell receptor (beta chain) under discussion was sequenced for a study of beta chain features in type 1 diabetes. Study at large: All samples together contributed 107,917,701 sorted cells for examination. General study points: Within patients, naive, central memory and Treg TCRB repertoires seemed more similar than within healthy donors. Type 1 diabetes patients had TCRB CDR3s that were shorter (moderately but significantly so) in all four CD4+ subsets.

A remark on this clone: Its antigen is unidentified.

Germline V CDR1 and CDR2: SGHRS, YFSETQ. Unmatched junction bases numbered 3, after V lost 4 bases and J lost 0 bases. The CDR3 runs 15 residues. What was sequenced were expressed TCRB transcripts, since all of the isolated RNA had been reverse transcribed. Using immunoSEQ multiplex PCR, the repertoire was profiled, and TCRdb retains in-frame clones only, with some absent. This table holds roughly 610,000 clones, 15% found once. Sequencing used naive CD4+ T cells from blood. The sequence came from a man younger than 30 in good health. The rearrangement uses TRBV5-1 and TRBJ1-3; 8 nucleotides align to TRBD1. CDR3 DNA: TGCGCCAGCAGCAGGGGACAGGTCTCTGGAAACACCATATATTTT. Its protein is CASSRGQVSGNTIYF.